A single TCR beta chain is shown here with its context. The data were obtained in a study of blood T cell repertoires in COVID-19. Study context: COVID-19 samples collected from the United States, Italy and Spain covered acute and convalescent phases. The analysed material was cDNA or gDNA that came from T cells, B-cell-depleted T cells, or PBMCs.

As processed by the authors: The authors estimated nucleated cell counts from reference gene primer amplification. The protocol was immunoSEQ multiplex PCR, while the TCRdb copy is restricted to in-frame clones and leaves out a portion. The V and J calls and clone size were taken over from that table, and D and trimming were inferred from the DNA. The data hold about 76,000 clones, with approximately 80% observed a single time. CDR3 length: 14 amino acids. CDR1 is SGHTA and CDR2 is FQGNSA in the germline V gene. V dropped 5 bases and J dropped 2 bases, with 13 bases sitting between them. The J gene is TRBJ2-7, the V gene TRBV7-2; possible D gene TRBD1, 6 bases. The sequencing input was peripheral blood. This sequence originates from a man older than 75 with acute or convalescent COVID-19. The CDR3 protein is CASSRNAGAYEQYF. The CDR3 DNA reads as TGTGCCAGCAGCCGTAATGCAGGGGCCTACGAGCAGTACTTC.